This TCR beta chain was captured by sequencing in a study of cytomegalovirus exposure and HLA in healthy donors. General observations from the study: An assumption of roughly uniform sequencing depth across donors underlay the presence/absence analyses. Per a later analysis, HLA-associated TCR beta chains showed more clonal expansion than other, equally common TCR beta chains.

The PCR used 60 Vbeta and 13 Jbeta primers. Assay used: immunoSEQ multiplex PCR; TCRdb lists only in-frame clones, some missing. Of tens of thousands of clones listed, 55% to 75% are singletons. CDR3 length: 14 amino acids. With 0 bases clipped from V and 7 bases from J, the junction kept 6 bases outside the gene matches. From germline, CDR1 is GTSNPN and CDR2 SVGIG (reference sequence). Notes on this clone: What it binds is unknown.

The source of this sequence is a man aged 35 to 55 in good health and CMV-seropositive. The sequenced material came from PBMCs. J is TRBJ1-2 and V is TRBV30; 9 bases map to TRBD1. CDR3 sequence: CAWSVGQGLTGYTF. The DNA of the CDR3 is TGTGCCTGGAGTGTAGGACAGGGGCTGACTGGCTACACCTTC.